This TCR beta chain was retrieved from a study of tumor-infiltrating lymphocytes in oesophageal squamous cell carcinoma. TCRdb fed the PCR reads into MiXCR, producing one record per CDR3 protein. The top ten clones hold 9% to 14% of a sample with 20,000 to 25,000 distinct CDR3 sequences, 36% of them seen once. The germline CDR1 and CDR2 sequences are SGHTA and FQGTGA. CDR3 length equals 15 residues. Unmatched junction bases numbered 5, after V lost 2 bases and J lost 4 bases. Sequenced input: esophageal tumor tissue. The rearrangement joins TRBV7-3 to TRBJ2-1, with 7 nucleotides matching TRBD2. The TCR originated in a male donor with esophageal squamous cell carcinoma. CDR3 in amino acids: CASSLSGGTYNEQFF. The CDR3 DNA is TGTGCCAGCAGCTTATCGGGGGGAACATACAATGAGCAGTTCTTC.